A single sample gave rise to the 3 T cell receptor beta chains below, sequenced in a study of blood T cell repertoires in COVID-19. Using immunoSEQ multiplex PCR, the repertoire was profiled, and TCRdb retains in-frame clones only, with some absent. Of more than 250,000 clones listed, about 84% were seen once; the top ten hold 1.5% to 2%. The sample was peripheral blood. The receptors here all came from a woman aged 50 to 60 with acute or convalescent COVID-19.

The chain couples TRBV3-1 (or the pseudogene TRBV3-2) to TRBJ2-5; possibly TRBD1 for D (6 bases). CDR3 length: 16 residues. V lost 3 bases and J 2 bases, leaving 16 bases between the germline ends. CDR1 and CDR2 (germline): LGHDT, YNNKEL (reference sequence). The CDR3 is CASSQNPGTTQETQYF. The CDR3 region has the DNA TGTGCCAGCAGCCAGAATCCAGGGACAACTCAAGAGACCCAGTACTTC.

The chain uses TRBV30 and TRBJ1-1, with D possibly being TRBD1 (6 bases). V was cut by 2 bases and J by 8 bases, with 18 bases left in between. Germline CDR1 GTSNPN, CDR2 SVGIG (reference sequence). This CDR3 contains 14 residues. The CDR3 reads CAWSIGTTLREAFF. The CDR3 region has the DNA TGTGCCTGGAGTATCGGGACAACTTTACGGGAAGCTTTCTTT.

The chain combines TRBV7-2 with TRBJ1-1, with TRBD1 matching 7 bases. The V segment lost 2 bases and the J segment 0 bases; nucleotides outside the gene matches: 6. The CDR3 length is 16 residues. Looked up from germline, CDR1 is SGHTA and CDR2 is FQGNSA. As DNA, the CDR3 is TGTGCCAGCAGCTTACGGGACAGTCCTATGAACACTGAAGCTTTCTTT. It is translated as CASSLRDSPMNTEAFF.